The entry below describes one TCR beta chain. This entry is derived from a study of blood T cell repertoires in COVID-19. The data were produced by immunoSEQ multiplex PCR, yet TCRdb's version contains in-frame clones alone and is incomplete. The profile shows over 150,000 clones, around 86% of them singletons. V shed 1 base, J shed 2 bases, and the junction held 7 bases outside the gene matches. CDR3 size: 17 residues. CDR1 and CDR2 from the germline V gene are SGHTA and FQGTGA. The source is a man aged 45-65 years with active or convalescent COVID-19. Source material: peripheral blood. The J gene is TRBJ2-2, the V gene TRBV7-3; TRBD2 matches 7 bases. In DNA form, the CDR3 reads TGTGCCAGCAGCTTAAATGGGGCTAGCGGTAACACCGGGGAGCTGTTTTTT. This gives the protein CASSLNGASGNTGELFF.